Sequencing of this TCR beta chain was carried out in a study of blood T cell repertoires in COVID-19. Study-wide context: In each case, the material was cDNA or gDNA derived from T cells, B-cell-depleted T cells, or PBMCs.

Germline values: CDR1 GTSNPN, CDR2 SVGIG (reference sequence). V trimming: 5 bases; J trimming: 3 bases; junction bases outside the gene matches: 10. The CDR3 is 16 residues long. Clones were sequenced by immunoSEQ multiplex PCR, and TCRdb holds only the in-frame ones, with some missing. Of approximately 69,000 clones in the sample, 90% were seen once. The sample taken for sequencing was peripheral blood. This TCR derives from a man in his forties or fifties with acute or convalescent COVID-19. The chain carries TRBV30 and TRBJ2-2; 9 bases agree with TRBD1. CDR3 loop: CAWVKTDRGDTGELFF. CDR3 nucleotides: TGTGCCTGGGTGAAAACCGACAGGGGGGACACCGGGGAGCTGTTTTTT.